This TCR beta chain came from a study of T cell responses to AZD1222 COVID-19 vaccine. Study-level results: Repertoire sampling happened only post peak T cell response.

A note on this clone: Its antigen is not identified.

The germline V gene has CDR1 WSHSY and CDR2 SAAADI. V lost 4 bases, J lost 7 bases, and 8 bases lay in between. The CDR3 loop spans 13 amino acids. The data were produced by immunoSEQ multiplex PCR, yet TCRdb's version contains in-frame clones alone and is incomplete. The repertoire holds about 81,000 clones, around 92% seen once, with around 5% in the top ten. This clonotype was sampled from an adult in good health. The sample consisted of peripheral blood, taken on day 0 of AZD1222 vaccination. V gene TRBV10-2 combines with J gene TRBJ1-6; D remains ambiguous. The CDR3 reads CASSVQANSPLHF. The CDR3, as DNA: TGCGCCAGCAGTGTTCAGGCGAATTCACCCCTCCACTTT.